A selection of T cell receptor beta chains follows, all from one sample in a study of blood T cell repertoires in COVID-19. TCRdb keeps only in-frame clones here, not all; method: immunoSEQ multiplex PCR. The profile shows fewer than 60,000 clones, around 86% of them singletons. Sequencing used peripheral blood. The source of these receptors is a man between 65 and 85 years old with active COVID-19. Both conserved end residues are part of each CDR3. D genes are given only for firm matches. Not all rows give a size; the values are once, few, many and, for expanded clones, a class.

j_call clone_size d_call v_call cdr3_aa cdr3_nt
TRBJ2-3 . . TRBV5-5 CASSLQRSRTDTQYF TGTGCCAGCAGCTTGCAGCGATCGAGAACAGATACGCAGTATTTT
TRBJ1-6 . TRBD1 TRBV9 CASSADPGQGNSPLHF TGTGCCAGCAGCGCTGATCCGGGACAGGGGAATTCACCCCTCCACTTT
TRBJ2-7 . TRBD1 TRBV29-1 CSVSIGQGDPYEQYF TGCAGCGTCTCCATTGGACAGGGGGACCCCTACGAGCAGTACTTC
TRBJ1-4 . TRBD1 TRBV25-1 CASSDEGTGDEKLFF TGTGCCAGCAGTGATGAGGGGACAGGGGATGAAAAACTGTTTTTT
TRBJ1-6 . . TRBV14 CASSQLQGYGNSPLHF TGTGCCAGCAGCCAATTACAGGGTTACGGAAATTCACCCCTCCACTTT
TRBJ2-3 . . TRBV4-3 CASSRASFTDTQYF TGCGCCAGCAGCCGAGCAAGTTTCACAGATACGCAGTATTTT
TRBJ1-5 . TRBD1 TRBV6-2/TRBV6-3 CASSWGQGNQPQHF TGTGCCAGCAGTTGGGGACAGGGAAATCAGCCCCAGCATTTT
TRBJ2-1 . . TRBV27 CATQQAYSYNEQFF TGTGCCACCCAACAGGCGTACTCCTACAATGAGCAGTTCTTC
TRBJ2-5 . TRBD1 TRBV5-4 CASTRTGQETQYF TGTGCCAGCACCCGGACAGGCCAAGAGACCCAGTACTTC
TRBJ1-1 . TRBD1 TRBV4-1 CASSHIGTGALNTEAFF TGCGCCAGCAGCCATATTGGGACAGGGGCACTGAACACTGAAGCTTTCTTT
TRBJ1-5 . . TRBV25-1 CASSDHRVNQPQHF TGTGCCAGCAGTGACCACCGGGTGAATCAGCCCCAGCATTTT
TRBJ2-7 . . TRBV18 CASSPPGTPYEQYF TGTGCCAGCTCACCACCCGGGACACCTTACGAGCAGTACTTC
TRBJ2-1 . . TRBV14 CASSQGLRHSLGNEQFF TGTGCCAGCAGCCAAGGATTGAGGCATTCGCTAGGTAATGAGCAGTTCTTC
TRBJ2-1 . TRBD2 TRBV7-2 CASSRTSGVYNEQFF TGTGCCAGCAGCCGGACTAGCGGGGTTTACAATGAGCAGTTCTTC
TRBJ2-4 . . TRBV7-2 CASSSGGGTIQYF TGTGCCAGCAGCTCGGGTGGAGGGACCATTCAGTACTTC
TRBJ2-7 . TRBD1 TRBV27 CASSLVQGAGEQYF TGTGCCAGCAGTTTAGTTCAGGGGGCAGGCGAGCAGTACTTC
TRBJ1-1 once TRBD1 TRBV27 CASSPIQGSTEAFF TGTGCCAGCAGTCCCATACAGGGGAGCACTGAAGCTTTCTTT
TRBJ1-1 . . TRBV7-3 CASSSQHRMNTEAFF TGTGCCAGCAGCTCCCAACACCGCATGAACACTGAAGCTTTCTTT
TRBJ2-1 . TRBD1 TRBV19 CASSTQAGGSYNEQFF TGTGCCAGTAGTACCCAGGCAGGGGGCTCCTACAATGAGCAGTTCTTC
TRBJ1-2 . TRBD1 TRBV6-2/TRBV6-3 CASSRGQGYGYTF TGTGCCAGCAGCCGAGGACAGGGGTATGGCTACACCTTC
TRBJ2-6 . TRBD1 TRBV4-2 CASSQVGTGVTGANVLTF TGTGCCAGCAGCCAAGTCGGGACAGGGGTCACAGGGGCCAACGTCCTGACTTTC
TRBJ2-3 . . TRBV29-1 CSVRATESTDTQYF TGCAGCGTTCGAGCTACAGAGAGCACAGATACGCAGTATTTT
TRBJ1-5 . . TRBV7-2 CASSRTRGQPQHF TGTGCCAGCAGCCGAACACGGGGTCAGCCCCAGCATTTT
TRBJ1-2 once TRBD1 TRBV19 CASSLEIIGTAGYTF TGTGCCAGTAGCTTGGAAATCATCGGGACAGCTGGCTACACCTTC
TRBJ1-4 . . TRBV18 CASSPPQGIREKLFF TGTGCCAGCTCACCACCCCAGGGGATAAGAGAAAAACTGTTTTTT
TRBJ2-2 . . TRBV18 CASSPWTRAISGELFF TGTGCCAGCTCACCTTGGACTCGCGCAATCTCCGGGGAGCTGTTTTTT
TRBJ1-5 . TRBD1 TRBV15 CATSRGTGVQPQHF TGTGCCACCAGCAGAGGTACAGGGGTTCAGCCCCAGCATTTT
TRBJ1-1 . . TRBV5-1 CASSLYGAEAFF TGCGCCAGCAGCTTGTATGGAGCTGAAGCTTTCTTT
TRBJ2-1 . . TRBV9 CASSVLVNNEQFF TGTGCCAGCAGCGTCCTAGTTAACAATGAGCAGTTCTTC
TRBJ2-7 . TRBD1 TRBV7-9 CASSWGTGGEQYF TGTGCCAGCAGCTGGGGGACAGGTGGAGAGCAGTACTTC
TRBJ2-1 . . TRBV7-9 CASSLVRQNEQFF TGTGCCAGCAGCTTAGTTCGACAGAATGAGCAGTTCTTC
TRBJ1-1 . TRBD1 TRBV5-1 CASSLTGENTEAFF TGCGCCAGCAGCTTGACAGGGGAGAACACTGAAGCTTTCTTT
TRBJ1-6 few . TRBV9 CASSVGQGMNSPLHF TGTGCCAGCAGCGTAGGCCAGGGAATGAATTCACCCCTCCACTTT
TRBJ2-1 . TRBD2 TRBV5-1 CASSFSRTSGGVEQFF TGCGCCAGCAGCTTCTCTCGGACTAGCGGGGGGGTTGAGCAGTTCTTC
TRBJ1-3 . TRBD1 TRBV5-1 CASSRTGDSGNTIYF TGCGCCAGCAGCAGGACAGGGGACTCTGGAAACACCATATATTTT
TRBJ2-3 . . TRBV15 CATSRDTVDTQYF TGTGCCACCAGCAGAGACACAGTTGATACGCAGTATTTT
TRBJ2-6 . TRBD2 TRBV30 CAWSTRLAGFSGANVLTF TGTGCCTGGAGTACACGACTAGCGGGGTTCTCTGGGGCCAACGTCCTGACTTTC
TRBJ2-7 . . TRBV11-3 CASSRDSGEQYF TGTGCCAGCAGCCGGGACTCCGGCGAGCAGTACTTC
TRBJ1-6 . . TRBV28 CASGEVNLSNSPLHF TGTGCCAGCGGAGAAGTAAATCTGAGTAATTCACCCCTCCACTTT
TRBJ2-7 . TRBD1 TRBV19 CASSPYRGSSYEQYF TGTGCCAGTAGTCCATACAGGGGATCCTCCTACGAGCAGTACTTC
TRBJ1-6 . TRBD1 TRBV10-3 CAYGQDYNSPLHF TGTGCCTACGGACAGGACTATAATTCACCCCTCCACTTT
TRBJ1-6 once TRBD1 TRBV4-3 CASSQDTGVDSPLHF TGCGCCAGCAGCCAAGACACAGGGGTGGATTCACCCCTCCACTTT